This entry lists 5 T cell receptor beta chains sequenced from one sample in a study of glioma-infiltrating T cells. Amplification of TCR alpha and beta CDR3 regions from RNA used iRepertoire nested multiplex PCR. TCRdb reprocessed the multiplex PCR reads via MiXCR and lists one record per CDR3 protein. The repertoire holds 300,000 to 400,000 distinct CDR3 sequences, with around 38% as singletons. Material for sequencing was glioma tissue, nonneoplastic brain tissue, or PBMCs (not recorded which). The source of these receptors is a human donor with low-grade glioma or glioblastoma, undergoing nonglioma brain surgery, or in good health (not recorded which).

A remark on this clonotype: A read error may explain this, as a much larger clone is one base away. V and J are TRBV6-2 or TRBV6-3 and TRBJ1-1; D not resolved. From germline, CDR1 is MNHEY and CDR2 SVGEGT. V lost 5 bases and J 5 bases, leaving 21 bases between the germline ends. The CDR3 runs 16 residues. The CDR3 sequence: CASSEATGFFPTEAFF. The CDR3 DNA reads as TGTGCCAGCAGTGAGGCGACCGGTTTCTTCCCAACTGAAGCTTTCTTT.

This clonotype was seen a few times. DNA for the CDR3: TGTGCCAGCAGCTTAAATCGACAGCTAAATGAAAAACTGTTTTTT. Amino acid sequence: CASSLNRQLNEKLFF. This chain connects TRBV7-2 to TRBJ1-4; maybe TRBD1 (5 bases). Germline CDR1 is SGHTA and CDR2 is FQGNSA. The V gene lost 2 bases and the J gene lost 5 bases, with 12 bases spanning the gap. The CDR3 consists of 15 residues.

The chain joins TRBV6-2 or TRBV6-3 to TRBJ2-1; the D is unclear. The germline V gene encodes CDR1 MNHEY and CDR2 SVGEGT. The CDR3 sequence is 15 residues long. The germline V and J ends were trimmed by 2 bases and 8 bases, with 16 bases remaining between them. CDR3 sequence: CASSYMGRTGHEQFF. The CDR3 DNA is TGTGCCAGCAGTTACATGGGCCGGACGGGCCATGAGCAGTTCTTC.

This clonotype appeared a few times. The chain is built from TRBV6-6 and TRBJ2-1; D possibly corresponds to TRBD2 (6 bases). Trimming shortened V by 2 bases and J by 0 bases, and 14 bases separated the two germline ends. The CDR3 is made up of 17 amino acids. Germline V gene data show CDR1 as MNHNY and CDR2 as SVGAGI (reference sequence). The CDR3 DNA is TGTGCCAGCAGTTACCTAGGGACTTCGAGCTCCTACAATGAGCAGTTCTTC. It is translated as CASSYLGTSSSYNEQFF.

This clonotype has ten or more counts. The chain links TRBV4-1 to TRBJ1-5, with D tentatively TRBD1 (5 bases). The CDR3 extends over 15 amino acids. The germline V gene encodes CDR1 MGHRA and CDR2 YSYEKL. Trimming stripped 4 bases from V and 0 bases from J, with 10 bases between. The DNA for the CDR3 is TGCGCCAGCAGCCTCAGGGTCGGTAGCAATCAGCCCCAGCATTTT. It encodes CASSLRVGSNQPQHF.